These 10 T cell receptor beta chains share one sample of origin, sequenced in a study of blood T cell repertoires in COVID-19 (dated by TCRdb to 2019 to 2021). Library creation used the immunoSEQ multiplex PCR assay. In TCRdb, the immuneACCESS table is reduced to in-frame sequences with V and J assigned. These tables do not hold every clone; where another copy was compared, an unresolved V gene accounts for under half, and the others remain unexplained. This sample is represented by some 50,000 clones; 80% to 90% of them were singletons. The ten biggest clones cover about 3% of the sample. The sample comprised peripheral blood. The source is a human donor in a cohort sampled during active COVID-19.

The rearrangement joins TRBV11-2 to TRBJ2-7; 12 bases fit TRBD2. J gave up 0 bases and V 5 bases, and 8 bases lay outside the gene matches. Germline CDR1 reads SGHAT; CDR2 reads FQNNGV. This CDR3 region has 17 residues. The CDR3 loop reads CASSPRLAGAISYEQYF. For the CDR3, the DNA is TGTGCCAGCAGCCCCCGACTAGCGGGGGCGATCTCCTACGAGCAGTACTTC.

J is TRBJ2-2 and V is TRBV3-1 (or the pseudogene TRBV3-2), with 9 bases matching TRBD1. The junction had 6 bases not matched to a gene; V was cut back by 3 bases and J by 4 bases. Germline CDR1 LGHDT, CDR2 YNNKEL (reference sequence). This CDR3 is built from 16 residues. This chain's CDR3 is CASSQEDRGITGELFF. DNA of the CDR3: TGTGCCAGCAGCCAGGAGGACAGGGGAATCACCGGGGAGCTGTTTTTT.

V is TRBV28 and J is TRBJ2-7; 12 bases agree with TRBD2. From germline, CDR1 is MDHEN and CDR2 SYDVKM. The length of the CDR3 is 16 residues. Trimming removed 4 bases from V and 4 bases from J; junction bases left unmatched: 8. The CDR3 sequence is CASSSSATSGRYEQYF. In DNA, the CDR3 is TGTGCCAGCAGTTCTTCTGCGACTAGCGGGAGATACGAGCAGTACTTC. The full variable domain, rest sourced from reference TRBV28 and TRBJ2-7, is DVKVTQSSRYLVKRTGEKVFLECVQDMDHENMFWYRQDPGLGLRLIYFSYDVKMKEKGDIPEGYSVSREKKERFSLILESASTNQTSMYLCASSSSATSGRYEQYFGPGTRLTVT.

V gene TRBV5-4 combines with J gene TRBJ2-7; 9 positions match TRBD2. The CDR3 totals 15 residues. Germline trimming cut 5 bases from V and 5 bases from J; bases unmatched to any gene: 11. Germline assignment: CDR1 SGHNT and CDR2 YYREEE (reference sequence). CDR3 sequence: CASRPGTSIFDEQYF. In DNA, the CDR3 is TGTGCCAGCAGGCCAGGGACTAGCATATTTGACGAGCAGTACTTC.

This sequence joins TRBV3-1 (or the pseudogene TRBV3-2) and TRBJ1-3, with TRBD1 matching over 9 bases. The CDR3 has 17 residues. Per the germline V gene, CDR1 is LGHDT and CDR2 is YNNKEL (reference sequence). V trimming: 4 bases; J trimming: 0 bases; junction bases outside the gene matches: 7. The CDR3 DNA is TGTGCCAGCAGCCGGGGACAGGGCGCCCGCTCTGGAAACACCATATATTTT. Translated: CASSRGQGARSGNTIYF.

The chain recombines TRBV11-3 with TRBJ2-5; D not resolved. Looked up from germline, CDR1 is SGHNT and CDR2 is YENEEA. The CDR3 has 16 residues. Trimming left V 1 base short and J 0 bases short, with 12 bases between. CDR3 nucleotides: TGTGCCAGCAGCTTAGGGGCCAATTTGTACCAAGAGACCCAGTACTTC. This encodes CASSLGANLYQETQYF.

The rearrangement links TRBV3-1 (or the pseudogene TRBV3-2) to TRBJ1-1; D is perhaps TRBD1 (5 bases). The ends were cut back, 0 bases at V and 3 bases at J, with 11 bases in the middle. The CDR3 loop spans 15 amino acids. CDR1 and CDR2 from the germline V gene are LGHDT and YNNKEL (reference sequence). CDR3 region: CASSQEFWGDTEAFF. CDR3 bases: TGTGCCAGCAGCCAAGAATTCTGGGGGGACACTGAAGCTTTCTTT.

The chain links TRBV21-1 to TRBJ2-1; the table's D call, TRBD2, was not checked against the DNA. TRBV21-1 is described as a pseudogene. The CDR3 length is 16 residues. The CDR3 nucleotides read TGTGCCAGCAGCAAAGATTGGATGAACGAGCGCGGTGAGCAGTTCTTC. Amino acids: CASSKDWMNERGEQFF.

This chain uses TRBV5-5 with TRBJ1-4; the D is unclear. V lost 4 bases, J lost 9 bases, and 13 bases lay in between. Germline V lookup: CDR1 SGHKS, CDR2 YYEKEE (reference sequence). The CDR3 extends over 13 amino acids. In DNA form, the CDR3 reads TGTGCCAGCAGCGGATCCGGGTCTCAAAAACTGTTTTTT. It codes for CASSGSGSQKLFF.

This chain connects TRBV18 to TRBJ2-2, with 7 bases fitting TRBD1. There are 16 residues in the CDR3. V trimming: 5 bases; J trimming: 2 bases; junction bases outside the gene matches: 8. Germline CDR1 is KGHSH and CDR2 is LQKENI. The DNA of the CDR3 is TGTGCCAGCTCAAAGGACAGGCTTTTAAACACCGGGGAGCTGTTTTTT. This sequence encodes CASSKDRLLNTGELFF.